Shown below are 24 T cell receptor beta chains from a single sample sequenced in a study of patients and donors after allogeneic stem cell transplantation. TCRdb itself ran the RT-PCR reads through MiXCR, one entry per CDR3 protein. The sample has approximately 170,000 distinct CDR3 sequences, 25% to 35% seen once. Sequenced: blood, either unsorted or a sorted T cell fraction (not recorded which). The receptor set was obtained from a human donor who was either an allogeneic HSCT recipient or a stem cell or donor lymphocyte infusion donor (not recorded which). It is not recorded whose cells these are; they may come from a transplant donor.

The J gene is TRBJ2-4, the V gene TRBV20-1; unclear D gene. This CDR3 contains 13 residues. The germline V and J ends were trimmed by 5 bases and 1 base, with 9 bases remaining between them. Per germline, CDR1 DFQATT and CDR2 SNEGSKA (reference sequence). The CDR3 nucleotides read TGCAGTGCTCCGGCTAACGCCAAAAACATTCAGTACTTC. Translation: CSAPANAKNIQYF.

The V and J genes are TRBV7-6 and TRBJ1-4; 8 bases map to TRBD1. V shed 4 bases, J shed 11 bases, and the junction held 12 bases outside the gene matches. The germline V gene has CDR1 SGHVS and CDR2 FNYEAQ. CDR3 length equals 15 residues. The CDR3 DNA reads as TGTGCCAGCAGCTCTTCCGGGACAGGAAGGGGGAAACTGTTTTTT. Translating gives CASSSSGTGRGKLFF.

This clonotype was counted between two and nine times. The CDR3 DNA sequence: TGTGCCAGCTCACCACCGGGCAGGGGGCCGGGACGATCACCCCTCCACTTT. Translation: CASSPPGRGPGRSPLHF. The rearrangement uses TRBV18 and TRBJ1-6; 8 bases agree with TRBD1. Germline values: CDR1 KGHSH, CDR2 LQKENI. The CDR3 loop spans 17 amino acids. The trim removed 0 bases at V and 10 bases at J, leaving 11 bases unmatched.

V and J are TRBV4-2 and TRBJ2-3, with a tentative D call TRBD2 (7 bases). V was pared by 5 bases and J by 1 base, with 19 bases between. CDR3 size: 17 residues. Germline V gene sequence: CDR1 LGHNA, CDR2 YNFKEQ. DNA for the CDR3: TGTGCCAGCAGCTCCCAAAGGGGGAGGGCCCGCACAGATACGCAGTATTTT. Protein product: CASSSQRGRARTDTQYF.

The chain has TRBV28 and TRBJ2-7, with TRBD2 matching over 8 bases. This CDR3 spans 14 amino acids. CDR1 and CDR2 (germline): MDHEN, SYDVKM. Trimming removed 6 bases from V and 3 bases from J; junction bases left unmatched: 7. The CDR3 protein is CASSMGLEYYEQYF. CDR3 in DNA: TGTGCCAGCAGCATGGGACTAGAATACTACGAGCAGTACTTC.

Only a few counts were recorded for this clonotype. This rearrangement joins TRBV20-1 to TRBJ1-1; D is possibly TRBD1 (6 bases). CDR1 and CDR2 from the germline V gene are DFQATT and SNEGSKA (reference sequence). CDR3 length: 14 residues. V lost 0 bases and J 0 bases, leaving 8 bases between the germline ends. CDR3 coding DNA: TGCAGTGCTAGAGACGGACAGATGAACACTGAAGCTTTCTTT. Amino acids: CSARDGQMNTEAFF.

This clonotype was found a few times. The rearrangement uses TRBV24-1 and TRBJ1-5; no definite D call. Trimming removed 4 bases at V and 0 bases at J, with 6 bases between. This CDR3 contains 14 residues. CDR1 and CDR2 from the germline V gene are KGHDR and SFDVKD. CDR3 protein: CATSEPYSNQPQHF. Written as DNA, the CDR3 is TGTGCCACCAGTGAGCCATATAGCAATCAGCCCCAGCATTTT.

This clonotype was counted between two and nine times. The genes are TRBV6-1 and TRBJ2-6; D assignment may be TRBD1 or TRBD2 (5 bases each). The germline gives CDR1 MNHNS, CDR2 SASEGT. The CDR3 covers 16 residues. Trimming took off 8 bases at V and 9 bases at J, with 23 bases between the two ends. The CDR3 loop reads CASLEEVFGGYNVLTF. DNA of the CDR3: TGTGCCAGCCTCGAAGAGGTCTTTGGGGGATACAACGTCCTGACTTTC.

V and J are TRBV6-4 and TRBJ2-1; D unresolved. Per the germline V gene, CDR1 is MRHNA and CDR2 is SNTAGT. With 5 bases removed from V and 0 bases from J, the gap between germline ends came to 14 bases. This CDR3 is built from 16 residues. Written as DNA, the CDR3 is TGTGCCAGCAGTTCATACCTACTTAGCTCCTACAATGAGCAGTTCTTC. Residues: CASSSYLLSSYNEQFF.

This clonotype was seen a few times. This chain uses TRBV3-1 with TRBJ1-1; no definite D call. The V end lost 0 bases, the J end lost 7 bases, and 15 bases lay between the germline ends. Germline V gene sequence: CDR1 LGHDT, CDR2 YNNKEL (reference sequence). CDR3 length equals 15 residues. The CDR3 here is CASSQDVFPRSEAFF. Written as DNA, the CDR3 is TGTGCCAGCAGCCAAGATGTATTTCCGCGGAGTGAAGCTTTCTTT. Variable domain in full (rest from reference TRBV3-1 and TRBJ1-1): DTAVSQTPKYLVTQMGNDKSIKCEQNLGHDTMYWYKQDSKKFLKIMFSYNNKELIINETVPNRFSPKSPDKAHLNLHINSLELGDSAVYFCASSQDVFPRSEAFFGQGTRLTVV.

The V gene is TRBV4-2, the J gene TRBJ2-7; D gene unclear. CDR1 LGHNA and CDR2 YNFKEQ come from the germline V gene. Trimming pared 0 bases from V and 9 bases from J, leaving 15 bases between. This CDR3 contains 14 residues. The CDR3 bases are TGTGCCAGCAGCCAAGATTCTATAGGAATAGTGCAGTACTTC. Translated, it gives CASSQDSIGIVQYF.

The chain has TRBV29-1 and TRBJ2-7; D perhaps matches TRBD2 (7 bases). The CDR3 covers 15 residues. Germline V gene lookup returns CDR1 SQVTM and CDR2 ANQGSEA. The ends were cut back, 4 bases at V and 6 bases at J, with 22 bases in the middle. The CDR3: CSVARWGGLKFEQYF. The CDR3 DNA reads TGCAGCGTTGCCCGATGGGGGGGCCTCAAATTCGAGCAGTACTTC.

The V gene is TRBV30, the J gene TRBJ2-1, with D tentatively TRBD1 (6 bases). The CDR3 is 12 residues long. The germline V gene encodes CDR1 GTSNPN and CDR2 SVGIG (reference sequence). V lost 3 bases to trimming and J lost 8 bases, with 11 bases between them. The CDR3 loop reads CAWSGRGYEQFF. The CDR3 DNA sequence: TGTGCCTGGAGCGGCAGGGGATATGAGCAGTTCTTC. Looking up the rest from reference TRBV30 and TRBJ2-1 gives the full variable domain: SQTIHQWPATLVQPVGSPLSLECTVEGTSNPNLYWYRQAAGRGLQLLFYSVGIGQISSEVPQNLSASRPQDRQFILSSKKLLLSDSGFYLCAWSGRGYEQFFGPGTRLTVL.

The CDR3 protein is CASSPRQGVQPQHF. CDR3 DNA sequence: TGTGCCAGCAGTCCCAGACAGGGGGTTCAGCCCCAGCATTTT. The chain links TRBV6-5 to TRBJ1-5; 9 bases line up with TRBD1. Germline V gene lookup returns CDR1 MNHEY and CDR2 SVGAGI. CDR3 length: 14 residues. The J segment lost 6 bases and the V segment lost 5 bases, leaving 5 bases of the junction unmatched.

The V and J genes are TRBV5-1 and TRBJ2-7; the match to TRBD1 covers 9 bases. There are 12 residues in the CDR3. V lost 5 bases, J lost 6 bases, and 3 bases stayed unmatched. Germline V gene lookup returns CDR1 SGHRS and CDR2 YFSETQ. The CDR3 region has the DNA TGCGCCAGCAGACAGGGGGCCGGCGAGCAGTACTTC. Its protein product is CASRQGAGEQYF. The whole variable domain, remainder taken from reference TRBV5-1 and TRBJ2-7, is KAGVTQTPRYLIKTRGQQVTLSCSPISGHRSVSWYQQTPGQGLQFLFEYFSETQRNKGNFPGRFSGRQFSNSRSEMNVSTLELGDSALYLCASRQGAGEQYFGPGTRLTVT.

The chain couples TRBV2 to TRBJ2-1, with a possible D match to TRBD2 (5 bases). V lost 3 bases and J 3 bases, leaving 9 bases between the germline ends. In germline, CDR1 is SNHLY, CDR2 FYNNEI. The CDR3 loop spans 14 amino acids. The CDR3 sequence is CASSDERLYNEQFF. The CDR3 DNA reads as TGTGCCAGCAGTGACGAGCGGCTCTACAATGAGCAGTTCTTC. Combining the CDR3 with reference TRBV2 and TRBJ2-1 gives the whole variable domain EPEVTQTPSHQVTQMGQEVILRCVPISNHLYFYWYRQILGQKVEFLVSFYNNEISEKSEIFDDQFSVERPDGSNFTLKIRSTKLEDSAMYFCASSDERLYNEQFFGPGTRLTVL.

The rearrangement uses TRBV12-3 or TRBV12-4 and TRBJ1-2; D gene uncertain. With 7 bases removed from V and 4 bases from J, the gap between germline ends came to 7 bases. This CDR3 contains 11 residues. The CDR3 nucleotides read TGTGCCAGCACGTCGGGCTATGGCTACACCTTC. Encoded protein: CASTSGYGYTF.

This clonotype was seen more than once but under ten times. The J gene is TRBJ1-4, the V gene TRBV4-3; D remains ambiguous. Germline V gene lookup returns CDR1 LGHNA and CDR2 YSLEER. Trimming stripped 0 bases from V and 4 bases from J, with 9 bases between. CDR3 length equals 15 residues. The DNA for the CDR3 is TGCGCCAGCAGCCAAGAGGGCAGGTTTAATGAAAAACTGTTTTTT. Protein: CASSQEGRFNEKLFF.

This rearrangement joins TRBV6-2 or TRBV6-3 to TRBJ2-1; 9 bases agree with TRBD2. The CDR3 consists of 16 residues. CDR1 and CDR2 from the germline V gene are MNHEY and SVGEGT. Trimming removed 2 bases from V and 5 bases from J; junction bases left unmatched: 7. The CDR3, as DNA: TGTGCCAGCAGTTACCTCAGACTAGCGGAGAACAATGAGCAGTTCTTC. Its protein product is CASSYLRLAENNEQFF.

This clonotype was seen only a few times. The CDR3 nucleotides read TGTGCCAGCAGCCCCCGACTTAGGGGGGCGGAAAAGAACACTGAAGCTTTCTTT. Amino acid sequence: CASSPRLRGAEKNTEAFF. The chain combines TRBV11-2 with TRBJ1-1; D is possibly TRBD1 (6 bases). The CDR3 is 18 amino acids. The germline V and J ends were trimmed by 5 bases and 1 base, with 23 bases remaining between them. The germline gives CDR1 SGHAT, CDR2 FQNNGV. Looking up the rest from reference TRBV11-2 and TRBJ1-1 gives the full variable domain: EAGVAQSPRYKIIEKRQSVAFWCNPISGHATLYWYQQILGQGPKLLIQFQNNGVVDDSQLPKDRFSAERLKGVDSTLKIQPAKLEDSAVYLCASSPRLRGAEKNTEAFFGQGTRLTVV.

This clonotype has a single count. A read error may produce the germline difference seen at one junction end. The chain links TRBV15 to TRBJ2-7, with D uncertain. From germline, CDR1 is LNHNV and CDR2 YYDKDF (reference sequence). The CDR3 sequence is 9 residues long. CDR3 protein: CATSRDRSF. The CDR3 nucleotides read TGTGCCACCAGCAGAGATCGGTCTTTC.

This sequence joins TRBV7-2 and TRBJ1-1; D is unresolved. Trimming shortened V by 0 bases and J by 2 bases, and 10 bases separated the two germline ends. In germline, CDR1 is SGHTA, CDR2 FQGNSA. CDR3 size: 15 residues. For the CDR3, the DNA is TGTGCCAGCAGCTTAGCCGTCAACACTAACACTGAAGCTTTCTTT. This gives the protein CASSLAVNTNTEAFF.

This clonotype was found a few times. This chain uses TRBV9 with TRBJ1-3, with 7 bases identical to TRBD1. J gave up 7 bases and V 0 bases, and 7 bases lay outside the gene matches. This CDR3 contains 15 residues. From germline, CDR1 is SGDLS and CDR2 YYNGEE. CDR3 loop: CASSVGGGARNTIYF. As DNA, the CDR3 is TGTGCCAGCAGCGTAGGAGGGGGCGCGCGGAACACCATATATTTT.

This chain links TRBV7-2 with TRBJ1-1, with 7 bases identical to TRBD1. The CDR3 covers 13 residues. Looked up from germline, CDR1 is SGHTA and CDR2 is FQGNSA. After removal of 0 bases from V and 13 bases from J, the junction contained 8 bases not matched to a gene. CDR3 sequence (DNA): TGTGCCAGCAGCTTAGCGAGCGGACAGGAGGGTTTCTTT. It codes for CASSLASGQEGFF.